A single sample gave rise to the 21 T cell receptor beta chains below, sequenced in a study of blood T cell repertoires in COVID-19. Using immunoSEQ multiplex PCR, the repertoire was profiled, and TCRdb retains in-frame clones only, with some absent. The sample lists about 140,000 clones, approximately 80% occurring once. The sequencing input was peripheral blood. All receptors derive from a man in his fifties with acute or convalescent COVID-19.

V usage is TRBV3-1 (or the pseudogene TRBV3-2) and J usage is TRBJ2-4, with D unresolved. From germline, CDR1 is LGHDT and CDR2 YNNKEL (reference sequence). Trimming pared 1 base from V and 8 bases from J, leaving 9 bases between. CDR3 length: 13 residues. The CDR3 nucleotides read TGTGCCAGCAGCCAAGGGCAGGCGTACATTCAGTACTTC. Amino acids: CASSQGQAYIQYF.

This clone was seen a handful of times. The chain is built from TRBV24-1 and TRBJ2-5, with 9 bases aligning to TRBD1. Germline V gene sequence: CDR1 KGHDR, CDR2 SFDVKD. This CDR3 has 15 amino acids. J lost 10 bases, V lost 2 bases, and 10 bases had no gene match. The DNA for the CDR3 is TGTGCCACCAGTGATTGGCCGACGGACAGGGGCGGCCAGTACTTC. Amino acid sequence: CATSDWPTDRGGQYF.

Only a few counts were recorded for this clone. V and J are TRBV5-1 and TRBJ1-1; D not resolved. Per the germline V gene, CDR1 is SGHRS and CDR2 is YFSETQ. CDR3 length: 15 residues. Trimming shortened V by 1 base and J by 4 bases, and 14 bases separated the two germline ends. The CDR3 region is CASSLTGKGSTEAFF. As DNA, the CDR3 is TGCGCCAGCAGCTTGACGGGCAAAGGGAGCACTGAAGCTTTCTTT.

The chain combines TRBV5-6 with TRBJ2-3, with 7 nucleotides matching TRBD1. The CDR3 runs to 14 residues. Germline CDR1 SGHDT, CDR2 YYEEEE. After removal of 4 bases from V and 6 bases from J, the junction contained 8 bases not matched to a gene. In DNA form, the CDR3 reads TGTGCCAGCAGCGTAGGACAGGTCGTGGATACGCAGTATTTT. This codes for CASSVGQVVDTQYF.

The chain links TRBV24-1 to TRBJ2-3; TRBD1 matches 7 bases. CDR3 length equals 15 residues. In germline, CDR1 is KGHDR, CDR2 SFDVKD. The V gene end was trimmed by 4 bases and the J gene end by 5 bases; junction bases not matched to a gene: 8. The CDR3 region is CATSERRQGGDTQYF. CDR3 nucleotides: TGTGCCACCAGTGAACGTCGACAGGGCGGAGATACGCAGTATTTT.

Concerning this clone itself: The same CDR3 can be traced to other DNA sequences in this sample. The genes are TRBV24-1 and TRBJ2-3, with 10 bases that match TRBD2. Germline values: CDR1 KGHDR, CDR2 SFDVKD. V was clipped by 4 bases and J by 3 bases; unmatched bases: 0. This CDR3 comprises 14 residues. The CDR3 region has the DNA TGTGCCACCAGTGAAGCGGGGGGGACAGATACGCAGTATTTT. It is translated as CATSEAGGTDTQYF.

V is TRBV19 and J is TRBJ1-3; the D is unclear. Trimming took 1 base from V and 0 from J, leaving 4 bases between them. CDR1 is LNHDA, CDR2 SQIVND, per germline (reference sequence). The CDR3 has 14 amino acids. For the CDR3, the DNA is TGTGCCAGTAGTATAGCCTTCTCTGGAAACACCATATATTTT. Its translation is CASSIAFSGNTIYF.

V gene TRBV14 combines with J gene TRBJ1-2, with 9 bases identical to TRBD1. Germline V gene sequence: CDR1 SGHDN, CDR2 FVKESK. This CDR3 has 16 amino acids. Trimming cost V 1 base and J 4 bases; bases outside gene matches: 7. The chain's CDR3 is CASSQGRTGDLYGYTF. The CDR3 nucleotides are TGTGCCAGCAGCCAAGGTCGGACAGGGGACCTCTATGGCTACACCTTC.

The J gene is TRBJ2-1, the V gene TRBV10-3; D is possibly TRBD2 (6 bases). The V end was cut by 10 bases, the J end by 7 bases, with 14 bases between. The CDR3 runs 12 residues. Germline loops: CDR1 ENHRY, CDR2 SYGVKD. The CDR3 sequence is CATRDSSNEQFF. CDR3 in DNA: TGTGCCACCCGGGACTCCTCAAATGAGCAGTTCTTC.

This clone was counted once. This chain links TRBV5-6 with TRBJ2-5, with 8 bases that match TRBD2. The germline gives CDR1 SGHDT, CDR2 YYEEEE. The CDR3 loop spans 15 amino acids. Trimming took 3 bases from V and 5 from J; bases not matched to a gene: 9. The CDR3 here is CASSSPRGGYETQYF. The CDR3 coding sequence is TGTGCCAGCAGCTCCCCCCGGGGGGGCTATGAGACCCAGTACTTC.

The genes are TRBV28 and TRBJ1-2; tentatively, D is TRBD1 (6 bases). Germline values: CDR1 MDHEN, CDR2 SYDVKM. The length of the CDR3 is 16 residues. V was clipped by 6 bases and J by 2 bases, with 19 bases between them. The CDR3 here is CASSPWGQWENYGYTF. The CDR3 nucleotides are TGTGCCAGCAGCCCCTGGGGGCAGTGGGAGAACTATGGCTACACCTTC.

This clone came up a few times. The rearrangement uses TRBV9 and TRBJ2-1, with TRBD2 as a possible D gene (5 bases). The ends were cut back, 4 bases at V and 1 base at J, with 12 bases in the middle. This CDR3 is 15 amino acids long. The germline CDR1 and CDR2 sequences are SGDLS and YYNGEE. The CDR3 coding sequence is TGTGCCAGCAGCCCCGGGGTGATATCCTACAATGAGCAGTTCTTC. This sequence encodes CASSPGVISYNEQFF.

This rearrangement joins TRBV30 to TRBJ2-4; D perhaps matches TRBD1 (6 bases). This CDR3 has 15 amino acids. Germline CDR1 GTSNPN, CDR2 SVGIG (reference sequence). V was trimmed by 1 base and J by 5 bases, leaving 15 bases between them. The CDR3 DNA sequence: TGTGCCTGGAGTGCCGGACAGTCAGTTCAAAACATTCAGTACTTC. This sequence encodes CAWSAGQSVQNIQYF.

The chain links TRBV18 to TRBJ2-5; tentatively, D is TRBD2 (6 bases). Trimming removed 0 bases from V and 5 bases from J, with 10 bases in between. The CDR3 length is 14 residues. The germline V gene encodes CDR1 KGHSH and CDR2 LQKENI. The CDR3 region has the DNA TGTGCCAGCTCACCACCGGAGGGTTCGGAGACCCAGTACTTC. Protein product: CASSPPEGSETQYF.

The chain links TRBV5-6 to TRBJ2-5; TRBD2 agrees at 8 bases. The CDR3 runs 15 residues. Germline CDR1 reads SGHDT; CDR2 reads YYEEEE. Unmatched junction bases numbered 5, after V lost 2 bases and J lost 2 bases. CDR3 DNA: TGTGCCAGCAGCTTTTCGGGGGGGAAACAAGAGACCCAGTACTTC. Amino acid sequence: CASSFSGGKQETQYF.

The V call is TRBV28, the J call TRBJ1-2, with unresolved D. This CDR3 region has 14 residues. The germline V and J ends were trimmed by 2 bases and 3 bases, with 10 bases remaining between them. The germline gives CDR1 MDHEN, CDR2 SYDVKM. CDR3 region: CASSLPGTYYGYTF. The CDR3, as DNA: TGTGCCAGCAGTTTACCGGGAACATACTATGGCTACACCTTC.

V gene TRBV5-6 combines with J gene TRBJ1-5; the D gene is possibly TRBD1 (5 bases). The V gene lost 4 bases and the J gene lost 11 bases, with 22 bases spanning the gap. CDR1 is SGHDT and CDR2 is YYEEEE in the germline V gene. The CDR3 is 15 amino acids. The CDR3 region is CASSNTGLGTGSQHF. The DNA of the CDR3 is TGTGCCAGCAGCAACACCGGACTGGGGACTGGGTCCCAGCATTTT.

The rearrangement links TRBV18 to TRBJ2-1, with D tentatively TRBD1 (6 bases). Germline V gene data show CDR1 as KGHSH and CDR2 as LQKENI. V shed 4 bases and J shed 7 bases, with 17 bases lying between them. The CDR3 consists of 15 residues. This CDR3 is CASSLSRTVKNEQFF. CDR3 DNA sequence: TGTGCCAGCTCACTATCCCGGACAGTTAAGAATGAGCAGTTCTTC. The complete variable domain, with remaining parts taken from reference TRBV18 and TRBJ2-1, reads NAGVMQNPRHLVRRRGQEARLRCSPMKGHSHVYWYRQLPEEGLKFMVYLQKENIIDESGMPKERFSAEFPKEGPSILRIQQVVRGDSAAYFCASSLSRTVKNEQFFGPGTRLTVL.

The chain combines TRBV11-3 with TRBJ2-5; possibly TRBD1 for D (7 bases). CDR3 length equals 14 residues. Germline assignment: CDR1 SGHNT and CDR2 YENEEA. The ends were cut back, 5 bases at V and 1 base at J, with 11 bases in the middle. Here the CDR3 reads CASSGRDSQETQYF. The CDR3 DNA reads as TGTGCCAGCAGCGGGCGGGACAGCCAAGAGACCCAGTACTTC.

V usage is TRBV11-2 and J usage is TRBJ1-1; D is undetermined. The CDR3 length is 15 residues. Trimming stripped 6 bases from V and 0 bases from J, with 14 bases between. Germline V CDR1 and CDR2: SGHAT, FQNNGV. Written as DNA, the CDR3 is TGTGCCAGCAGTAGGAGGCGGGGTTTGAACACTGAAGCTTTCTTT. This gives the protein CASSRRRGLNTEAFF.

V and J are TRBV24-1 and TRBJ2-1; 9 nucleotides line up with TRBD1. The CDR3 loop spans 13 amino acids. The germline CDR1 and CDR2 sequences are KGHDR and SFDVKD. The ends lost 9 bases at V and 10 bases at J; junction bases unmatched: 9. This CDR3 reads CATGRQGVGEQFF. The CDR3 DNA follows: TGTGCCACCGGGAGACAGGGGGTGGGGGAGCAGTTCTTC.